The rows below give T cell receptor beta chains drawn from one sample of a study of blood T cell repertoires in COVID-19. Libraries were prepared by immunoSEQ multiplex PCR; TCRdb keeps only in-frame clonotypes and omits some of them. The repertoire has 300,000 to 450,000 clones, more than 75% of them found once; the top ten carry 2.3%. Sequenced input: peripheral blood. The source is a woman between 55 and 75 years old with COVID-19, enrolled during active disease. Each CDR3 is given with its conserved first and last residue. D genes are given only for firm matches. Expanded clones get a size class; other rows say once, few or many, or leave the size out.

V: TRBV18; J: TRBJ2-3; D: -; length: 15; size: -; DNA: TGTGCCAGCTCACCACCTCCGCGTAGCACAGATACGCAGTATTTT; CDR3: CASSPPPRSTDTQYF
V: TRBV2; J: TRBJ1-1; D: -; length: 13; size: -; DNA: TGTGCCACCCGAACAGGGTATGGTACTGAAGCTTTCTTT; CDR3: CATRTGYGTEAFF
V: TRBV7-3; J: TRBJ2-7; D: TRBD2; length: 15; size: -; DNA: TGTGCCAGCAGCTCGGAAGCGGGGCCATCCTACGAGCAGTACTTC; CDR3: CASSSEAGPSYEQYF
V: TRBV18; J: TRBJ2-3; D: TRBD1; length: 14; size: -; DNA: TGTGCCAGCTCACCACTAGGGGGCCCAGATACGCAGTATTTT; CDR3: CASSPLGGPDTQYF
V: TRBV6-1; J: TRBJ1-1; D: -; length: 13; size: -; DNA: TGTGCCAGCAGTGAACAAGGGGCGAGGGAAGCTTTCTTT; CDR3: CASSEQGAREAFF
V: TRBV4-1; J: TRBJ1-2; D: -; length: 13; size: -; DNA: TGCGCCAGCAGCCAAGGAGGACAAGTACGCTACACCTTC; CDR3: CASSQGGQVRYTF
V: TRBV6-5; J: TRBJ1-1; D: -; length: 13; size: -; DNA: TGTGCCAGCAGTTACTCGCGGGACACTGAAGCTTTCTTT; CDR3: CASSYSRDTEAFF
V: TRBV15; J: TRBJ1-5; D: -; length: 15; size: -; DNA: TGTGCCACCAGCGGAGAACAGGGTTGGAATCAGCCCCAGCATTTT; CDR3: CATSGEQGWNQPQHF
V: TRBV2; J: TRBJ1-1; D: -; length: 12; size: -; DNA: TGTGCCAGCAGTTCCCGACAGGCTGAAGCTTTCTTT; CDR3: CASSSRQAEAFF
V: TRBV27; J: TRBJ2-5; D: -; length: 14; size: -; DNA: TGTGCCAGCAGATCTGGCGGGGCCCGAAAGACCCAGTACTTC; CDR3: CASRSGGARKTQYF
V: TRBV5-1; J: TRBJ1-2; D: -; length: 12; size: -; DNA: TGCGCCAGCAGCTTGGACTATGGTGGCTACACCTTC; CDR3: CASSLDYGGYTF
V: TRBV7-2; J: TRBJ2-2; D: TRBD1; length: 15; size: -; DNA: TGTGCCAGCAGACCAGGGGGCAAGAACACCGGGGAGCTGTTTTTT; CDR3: CASRPGGKNTGELFF
V: TRBV19; J: TRBJ2-1; D: -; length: 16; size: -; DNA: TGTGCCAGTAACAGGGCTCAGGGGGGCCTATACAATGAGCAGTTCTTC; CDR3: CASNRAQGGLYNEQFF
V: TRBV2; J: TRBJ1-1; D: -; length: 13; size: few; DNA: TGTGCCGGATTACAAACAGGGAGGGCTGAAGCTTTCTTT; CDR3: CAGLQTGRAEAFF
V: TRBV6-2/TRBV6-3; J: TRBJ2-7; D: TRBD1; length: 14; size: -; DNA: TGTGCCAGCAGTCGAGACAGGGCCTCCTACGAGCAGTACTTC; CDR3: CASSRDRASYEQYF
V: TRBV10-3; J: TRBJ1-1; D: TRBD1; length: 13; size: -; DNA: TGTGCCATCACCCCGACAGGGTATACTGAAGCTTTCTTT; CDR3: CAITPTGYTEAFF
V: TRBV2; J: TRBJ2-2; D: -; length: 18; size: once; DNA: TGTGCCAGCAGTGAAACAAGACGGCCAGGAACGAACACCGGGGAGCTGTTTTTT; CDR3: CASSETRRPGTNTGELFF
V: TRBV9; J: TRBJ2-7; D: -; length: 13; size: -; DNA: TGTGCCAGCAGCGTAGGGAGCTCCTACGAGCAGTACTTC; CDR3: CASSVGSSYEQYF
V: TRBV25-1; J: TRBJ1-2; D: -; length: 13; size: -; DNA: TGTGCCAGCCAAGTTACAGGGAACTATGGCTACACCTTC; CDR3: CASQVTGNYGYTF
V: TRBV19; J: TRBJ1-1; D: TRBD1; length: 14; size: once; DNA: TGTGCCAGTAGGAGACAGGGGGCCAACACTGAAGCTTTCTTT; CDR3: CASRRQGANTEAFF
V: TRBV27; J: TRBJ2-1; D: -; length: 15; size: -; DNA: TGTGCCAGCAGCCCCGTGGGACTTTCCCCCCGTGAGCAGTTCTTC; CDR3: CASSPVGLSPREQFF
V: TRBV5-4; J: TRBJ2-7; D: -; length: 15; size: -; DNA: TGTGCCAGCAGCGTGGACTGGCCGGGTTCTCTGGAGCAGTACTTC; CDR3: CASSVDWPGSLEQYF
V: TRBV3-1/TRBV3-2; J: TRBJ1-1; D: -; length: 15; size: -; DNA: TGTGCCAGCACCGACACCCAGAGCATGAACACTGAAGCTTTCTTT; CDR3: CASTDTQSMNTEAFF
V: TRBV3-1/TRBV3-2; J: TRBJ2-7; D: -; length: 13; size: -; DNA: TGTGCCAGCAGCCAAACAGGGACCTACGAGCAGTACTTC; CDR3: CASSQTGTYEQYF
V: TRBV18; J: TRBJ1-2; D: -; length: 16; size: -; DNA: TGTGCCAGCTCATCAGCAGGGGTGACAAAACCCTATGGCTACACCTTC; CDR3: CASSSAGVTKPYGYTF
V: TRBV7-2; J: TRBJ1-1; D: TRBD1; length: 14; size: -; DNA: TGTGCCAGCAGCTCGAGAACAGGGGCCACTGAAGCTTTCTTT; CDR3: CASSSRTGATEAFF
V: TRBV30; J: TRBJ2-5; D: -; length: 11; size: -; DNA: TGTGCCTGGAGTGTAGCAGGGACCCAGTACTTC; CDR3: CAWSVAGTQYF
V: TRBV7-8; J: TRBJ2-5; D: -; length: 15; size: once; DNA: TGTGCCAGCAGCTCTTGGGGGCAGGGGGGTCAGACCCAGTACTTC; CDR3: CASSSWGQGGQTQYF
V: TRBV2; J: TRBJ1-6; D: -; length: 15; size: -; DNA: TGTGCCAGATCCAGGGGAGGGTCCTATAATTCACCCCTCCACTTT; CDR3: CARSRGGSYNSPLHF
V: TRBV3-1/TRBV3-2; J: TRBJ1-6; D: -; length: 14; size: -; DNA: TGTGCCAGCTCCCAGGGACACAAGAATTCACCCCTCCACTTT; CDR3: CASSQGHKNSPLHF
V: TRBV3-1/TRBV3-2; J: TRBJ1-2; D: -; length: 14; size: many; DNA: TGTGCCAGCAGCCAGCGACTTCTAAACTATGGCTACACCTTC; CDR3: CASSQRLLNYGYTF
V: TRBV3-1/TRBV3-2; J: TRBJ1-2; D: TRBD1; length: 14; size: -; DNA: TGTGCCAGCAGCCACCTGACAGGGGACTCTGGCTACACCTTC; CDR3: CASSHLTGDSGYTF
V: TRBV27; J: TRBJ2-3; D: TRBD2; length: 15; size: many; DNA: TGTGCCAGCAGTCAAGGACTAGTGGGGACAGATACGCAGTATTTT; CDR3: CASSQGLVGTDTQYF
V: TRBV12-1; J: TRBJ1-5; D: -; length: 18; size: -; DNA: TGTGCCAGCAGCGCATACGGACAGGGGATTAGGGGCAATCAGCCCCAGCATTTT; CDR3: CASSAYGQGIRGNQPQHF
V: TRBV25-1; J: TRBJ1-1; D: TRBD1; length: 14; size: -; DNA: TGTGCCAGCAGCGCCGTACAGGGGACCACTGAAGCTTTCTTT; CDR3: CASSAVQGTTEAFF
V: TRBV6-5; J: TRBJ1-5; D: TRBD1; length: 14; size: -; DNA: TGTGCCAGTCAACAGGGGACAGGCAATCAGCCCCAGCATTTT; CDR3: CASQQGTGNQPQHF